This TCR beta chain was identified during a study of T-cell reconstitution after alpha-beta-depleted transplantation in children. Study-wide results and limits: Hyperexpanded clones declined; after one year, newly produced T cells mostly supplied diversity. Surviving recipient T cells and thymic progenitors underlay high day-60 TCRbeta diversity in some patients. Alpha-beta T cells about two months after transplant reportedly derived from several hundred expanded graft clones.

Germline-derived CDR1 and CDR2 are SGDLS and YYNGEE. Trimming left V 0 bases short and J 2 bases short, with 13 bases between. The CDR3 has 16 residues. Unique molecular identifiers were incorporated into the prepared TCRbeta library. Using its own MiXCR run on the PCR reads, TCRdb lists one record per CDR3 protein. The table lists about 97,000 distinct CDR3 sequences, around 6% of them singletons, with approximately 6.6% in the top ten. In its sample, this clonotype was seen a few times. What it binds is not known. The TCR sequence derives from a female patient aged 2-10 years who had a stem cell transplant for Fanconi anemia, so the T cells may come from the graft donor. The rearrangement uses TRBV9 and TRBJ2-3, with D possibly matching TRBD2 (6 bases). This sample comprised PBMCs, mostly from graft donor cells, obtained 60 days after TCRalphabeta/CD19-depleted stem cell transplant. The DNA of the CDR3 is TGTGCCAGCAGCGTAGCGACGGGACTTCTCACAGATACGCAGTATTTT. Protein product: CASSVATGLLTDTQYF.